Listed below are T cell receptor beta chains from one sample, sequenced in a study of CD8 T cells in ankylosing spondylitis. TCRdb redid the calling of the 5' RACE reads with MiXCR, one entry per CDR3 protein. This sample has under 150,000 distinct CDR3 sequences; roughly 15% occur once, and the top ten carry about 30%. The sample taken for sequencing was blood, either unsorted or a sorted T cell fraction (not recorded which). These receptors were collected from a male donor with ankylosing spondylitis. Each CDR3 is given with its conserved first and last residue. A D gene is named only where the DNA matches it firmly. Only some rows state a clone size, as once, few, many or a class for expanded clones.

TRBD2,once,TRBJ2-1,TRBV27,CASSLDIAGVSYNEQIF,TGTGCCAGCAGTTTAGATATAGCGGGAGTCTCCTACAATGAGCAGATCTTC
NA,once,TRBJ2-2,TRBV6-2/TRBV6-3,CATEGGTGELFF,TGTGCCACCGAAGGAGGGACCGGGGAGCTGTTTTTT
NA,few,TRBJ2-7,TRBV2,CASRTTHSYEQYF,TGTGCCAGCCGGACTACACACTCCTACGAGCAGTACTTC
NA,NA,TRBJ2-3,TRBV7-9,CASRGLTDTQYF,TGTGCCAGCAGAGGACTTACAGATACGCAGTATTTT
TRBD2,few,TRBJ2-1,TRBV12-5,CASGSYPGLADNEQFF,TGTGCTAGTGGCTCTTACCCGGGACTAGCGGACAATGAGCAGTTCTTC
TRBD2,few,TRBJ2-1,TRBV27,CASASAGFSYNEQFF,TGTGCCAGCGCCTCAGCGGGATTCTCCTACAATGAGCAGTTCTTC
NA,NA,TRBJ1-5,TRBV10-3,CAISEWVGNQPQHF,TGTGCCATCAGTGAGTGGGTTGGCAATCAGCCCCAGCATTTT
NA,few,TRBJ1-1,TRBV10-3,CAISESASEAFF,TGTGCCATCAGTGAGTCGGCCAGTGAAGCTTTCTTT
TRBD2,NA,TRBJ2-3,TRBV7-8,CASSLLGRAWTDTQYF,TGTGCCAGCAGCTTACTCGGGAGGGCCTGGACAGATACGCAGTATTTT
NA,few,TRBJ2-1,TRBV7-9,CASSLAVGTKFHEQFF,TGTGCCAGCAGCTTAGCTGTTGGGACCAAGTTCCATGAGCAGTTCTTC
NA,many,TRBJ2-7,TRBV20-1,CSARTYYEQYF,TGCAGTGCTAGAACCTACTACGAGCAGTACTTC
TRBD2,few,TRBJ2-1,TRBV7-9,CASSTGGRYNEQFF,TGTGCCAGCAGCACGGGGGGGAGGTACAATGAGCAGTTCTTC
NA,few,TRBJ2-7,TRBV20-1,CSASSRRGYEQYF,TGCAGTGCTAGCTCACGGCGTGGCTACGAGCAGTACTTC
NA,few,TRBJ2-7,TRBV27,CASSLSGASEQYF,TGTGCCAGCAGTTTATCCGGGGCCAGCGAGCAGTACTTC
NA,NA,TRBJ2-1,TRBV6-5,CAPILNEQFF,TGTGCCCCTATCCTCAATGAGCAGTTCTTC
NA,few,TRBJ2-3,TRBV7-9,CASSLVREDTQYF,TGTGCCAGCAGCTTAGTACGGGAGGATACGCAGTATTTT
NA,few,TRBJ2-5,TRBV7-8,CASSSRLYQETQYF,TGTGCCAGCAGCTCGCGATTGTACCAAGAGACCCAGTACTTC
NA,NA,TRBJ2-1,TRBV3-1,CASRLKLGRGTHEQFF,TGTGCCAGCAGACTTAAATTGGGACGGGGGACCCATGAGCAGTTCTTC
TRBD1,NA,TRBJ2-7,TRBV11-1,CASSSPRGQGAGEQYF,TGTGCCAGCAGCTCCCCCCGGGGACAGGGGGCTGGTGAGCAGTACTTC
TRBD2,few,TRBJ2-3,TRBV9,CASGASGSTQYF,TGTGCCAGCGGGGCTAGCGGGAGTACGCAGTATTTT
NA,few,TRBJ2-1,TRBV7-9,CASSPLGDEQFF,TGTGCCAGCAGCCCCCTGGGGGATGAGCAGTTCTTC
NA,NA,TRBJ2-7,TRBV10-3,CAISTGTSAYEQYF,TGTGCCATCAGTACCGGGACATCTGCCTACGAGCAGTACTTC
NA,NA,TRBJ2-1,TRBV27,CATWRYGEQFF,TGTGCCACCTGGAGGTATGGTGAGCAGTTCTTC
NA,NA,TRBJ2-1,TRBV20-1,CSARDKYSYNEQFF,TGCAGTGCTAGGGACAAATACTCCTACAATGAGCAGTTCTTC
NA,NA,TRBJ1-1,TRBV20-1,CSAAGGGTEAFF,TGCAGTGCCGCCGGGGGGGGTACTGAAGCTTTCTTT
NA,NA,TRBJ2-5,TRBV6-2/TRBV6-3,CASRRETQYF,TGTGCCAGCAGACGGGAGACCCAGTACTTC
NA,few,TRBJ1-6,TRBV27,CASSLGGDNSPLHF,TGTGCCAGCAGTTTGGGGGGCGATAATTCACCCCTCCACTTT
NA,NA,TRBJ2-1,TRBV27,CASSFGHNEQFF,TGTGCCAGCAGTTTTGGACACAATGAGCAGTTCTTC
NA,few,TRBJ2-7,TRBV24-1,CATSDGESSYEQYF,TGTGCCACCAGTGATGGGGAGTCCTCCTACGAGCAGTACTTC
NA,few,TRBJ2-5,TRBV5-1,CASSPRGPGASETQYF,TGCGCCAGCAGCCCGCGGGGCCCTGGAGCCAGTGAGACCCAGTACTTC
NA,few,TRBJ2-3,TRBV12-3/TRBV12-4,CASRPLAYTTDTQYF,TGTGCCAGCAGGCCTCTAGCTTACACCACAGATACGCAGTATTTT
NA,many,TRBJ2-2,TRBV28,CASRTPGELFF,TGTGCCAGCCGGACCCCCGGGGAGCTGTTTTTT
TRBD2,NA,TRBJ2-1,TRBV24-1,CATSYREGNEQFF,TGTGCCACCAGTTATCGGGAGGGCAATGAGCAGTTCTTC
NA,few,TRBJ2-2,TRBV4-2,CASSHDPGPATGELFF,TGTGCCAGCAGCCATGACCCGGGTCCGGCTACCGGGGAGCTGTTTTTT
NA,few,TRBJ1-1,TRBV27,CASSLGSLGTEAFF,TGTGCCAGCAGTTTGGGGTCGCTCGGGACTGAAGCTTTCTTT
NA,NA,TRBJ1-1,TRBV27,CASSPTGTEAFF,TGTGCCAGCAGTCCCACGGGGACTGAAGCTTTCTTT
NA,NA,TRBJ2-7,TRBV7-9,CASSLDSRFHEQYF,TGTGCCAGCAGCTTAGATTCCAGGTTCCACGAGCAGTACTTC
NA,NA,TRBJ1-4,TRBV4-2,CASSQGHNEKLFF,TGTGCCAGCAGCCAGGGACACAATGAAAAACTGTTTTTT
NA,NA,TRBJ1-2,TRBV19,CASSIGDGEGSFYGYTF,TGTGCCAGTAGTATAGGAGACGGGGAGGGGAGCTTCTATGGCTACACCTTC
NA,NA,TRBJ2-2,TRBV29-1,CSVAPRDTTTGELFF,TGCAGCGTAGCCCCCCGGGACACAACCACCGGGGAGCTGTTTTTT
TRBD2,many,TRBJ2-1,TRBV15,CATSISGTSGYNEQFF,TGTGCCACCAGCATTTCTGGGACTAGTGGCTACAATGAGCAGTTCTTC
TRBD2,few,TRBJ2-4,TRBV10-3,CAISDPLAAFKNIQYF,TGTGCCATCAGTGATCCACTAGCGGCCTTCAAAAACATTCAGTACTTC
NA,few,TRBJ2-7,TRBV7-2,CASSFLLHEQYF,TGTGCCAGCAGCTTTTTACTCCACGAGCAGTACTTC
NA,NA,TRBJ2-5,TRBV7-3,CASSSLAWETQYF,TGTGCCAGCAGCTCCCTAGCGTGGGAGACCCAGTACTTC
NA,NA,TRBJ2-1,TRBV3-1,CASPSDSSYNEQFF,TGTGCCAGCCCGAGCGACAGCTCCTACAATGAGCAGTTCTTC
NA,NA,TRBJ2-3,TRBV2,CASSPAGISGIFGTDTQYF,TGTGCCAGCAGTCCTGCCGGGATCAGCGGAATATTCGGGACAGATACGCAGTATTTT
NA,medium-sized,TRBJ2-5,TRBV5-6,CASSLLAAQETQYF,TGTGCCAGCAGCTTGCTGGCAGCACAAGAGACCCAGTACTTC
NA,few,TRBJ1-1,TRBV4-3,CASSQDQRRQWGGNTEAFF,TGCGCCAGCAGCCAAGATCAACGACGTCAGTGGGGTGGAAACACTGAAGCTTTCTTT
NA,NA,TRBJ1-5,TRBV4-1,CASSQNPESGQPQHF,TGCGCCAGCAGCCAAAATCCCGAGAGCGGGCAGCCCCAGCATTTT
NA,once,TRBJ2-6,TRBV2,CASSEAVLSGANVLTF,TGTGCCAGCAGTGAAGCTGTTCTCTCTGGGGCCAACGTCCTGACTTTC
NA,few,TRBJ2-7,TRBV28,CASKLRQSVSYEQYF,TGTGCCAGCAAGTTACGGCAGTCGGTCTCCTACGAGCAGTACTTC